The clone carrying this TCR beta chain was observed at least ten times. From the RT-PCR reads, TCRdb called clonotypes with MiXCR, one entry per CDR3 protein. This table holds about 700,000 distinct CDR3 sequences, approximately 15% found once. The CDR3 length is 15 residues. Looked up from germline, CDR1 is ENHRY and CDR2 is SYGVKD. V lost 8 bases, J lost 0 bases, and 16 bases lay in between. The TCR comes from a female donor in good health, serving as a healthy control. The sample consisted of memory CD4+ T cells from blood. The rearrangement joins TRBV10-3 to TRBJ1-1; possibly TRBD1 for D (5 bases). CDR3 coding DNA: TGTGCCATCTCCATGAACGGGGCCATGAACACTGAAGCTTTCTTT. Translating gives CAISMNGAMNTEAFF.